This paragraph reports one T cell receptor beta chain. Its antigen is as yet unknown. The data were obtained in a study of T cell responses to AZD1222 COVID-19 vaccine. Germline loops: CDR1 LGHNA, CDR2 YNFKEQ. Unmatched junction bases numbered 3, after V lost 1 base and J lost 1 base. This CDR3 region has 15 residues. Sequencing used immunoSEQ multiplex PCR; TCRdb keeps in-frame clones, though not all of them. The sample includes approximately 150,000 clones, roughly 88% of them seen just once. Study results and caveats: In the spike-specific TCR repertoire, nearly half reportedly target unmutated variant regions. Once two AZD1222 doses were given, Spike-specific TCR breadth and depth went up.

This TCR was recovered from an adult who received the AZD1222 COVID-19 vaccine. This specimen consisted of peripheral blood, obtained 28 days after the second AZD1222 dose. The chain combines TRBV4-2 with TRBJ1-1, with 7 positions matching TRBD1. CDR3 sequence: CASSQAWTGNTEAFF. CDR3 nucleotide sequence: TGTGCCAGCAGCCAAGCTTGGACAGGGAACACTGAAGCTTTCTTT.